The 13 T cell receptor beta chains reported below all come from one sample, sequenced in a study of human T cells and chemical hapten exposure. TCRdb used MiXCR to reprocess the RACE reads, holding one entry per CDR3 protein. The data hold 95,000 to 150,000 distinct CDR3 sequences, with roughly an eighth observed a single time. Time point meaning: patch test 1, 2 weeks after DPC sensitization. Treatment indicated: therapeutic diphenylcyclopropenone sensitization with weekly scalp DPC. Sample: whole blood, taken in connection with sensitization to the hapten diphenylcyclopropenone (DPC). Source of these receptors: a man aged 18 to 29 with alopecia areata. Some clones in this sample may be carry-over from other donors' samples.

The chain recombines TRBV27 with TRBJ2-7, with 11 bases aligning to TRBD1. CDR1 and CDR2 from the germline V gene are MNHEY and SMNVEV (reference sequence). V was pared by 1 base and J by 4 bases, with 9 bases of the junction left unmatched. CDR3 length equals 17 residues. CDR3 protein: CASSLFPGQGAVYEQYF. CDR3 nucleotide sequence: TGTGCCAGCAGTTTATTCCCCGGACAGGGGGCTGTGTACGAGCAGTACTTC.

The rearrangement joins TRBV12-2 to TRBJ2-7. TRBV12-2 is an annotated pseudogene. The CDR3 totals 15 residues. CDR3 amino acids: CASRARRSGNYEQYV. CDR3 nucleotide sequence: TGTGCAAGTCGCGCCCGACGGTCGGGCAACTACGAGCAGTACGTC.

This clonotype was picked up many times. The rearrangement joins TRBV7-2 to TRBJ2-7; the match to TRBD2 covers 12 bases. CDR1 SGHTA and CDR2 FQGNSA come from the germline V gene. There are 15 residues in the CDR3. V was pared by 6 bases and J by 1 base, with 4 bases of the junction left unmatched. CDR3 loop: CASSATSGGSYEQYV. The CDR3 DNA reads TGTGCCAGCAGTGCGACTAGCGGGGGATCCTACGAGCAGTACGTC.

The genes are TRBV12-5 and TRBJ2-2, with 7 bases lining up with TRBD1. The germline V gene encodes CDR1 LGHNT and CDR2 FRNRAP. CDR3 length: 18 amino acids. The ends lost 0 bases at V and 6 bases at J; junction bases unmatched: 13. For the CDR3, the DNA is TGTGCTAGTGGTTTGGTCTCGGTCGGGACAGTGCGCCCCGGGGAGCTGTTTTTT. Its protein product is CASGLVSVGTVRPGELFF. Drawing the rest from reference TRBV12-5 and TRBJ2-2, the complete variable domain is DARVTQTPRHKVTEMGQEVTMRCQPILGHNTVFWYRQTMMQGLELLAYFRNRAPLDDSGMPKDRFSAEMPDATLATLKIQPSEPRDSAVYFCASGLVSVGTVRPGELFFGEGSRLTVL.

This clonotype was observed at least ten times. For the CDR3, the DNA is TGTGCCAGCAGCTTAGATCCGGCGTCATCTGGGGCCAACGTCCTGACTTTC. It codes for CASSLDPASSGANVLTF. The chain links TRBV11-2 to TRBJ2-6; no definite D call. CDR3 length equals 17 residues. V shed 0 bases and J shed 1 base, with 10 bases lying between them. Germline V gives CDR1 SGHAT, CDR2 FQNNGV.

This clonotype was counted a few times. This rearrangement joins TRBV11-2 to TRBJ2-6; D unresolved. Trimming took 4 bases from V and 1 from J, leaving 5 bases between them. The CDR3 spans 14 residues. Germline loops: CDR1 SGHAT, CDR2 FQNNGV. CDR3 sequence reads: CASSSLSGANVLTF. The CDR3 region has the DNA TGTGCCAGCAGCTCCCTATCTGGGGCCAACGTCCTGACTTTC. The entire variable domain, with the rest obtained from reference TRBV11-2 and TRBJ2-6, is as follows: EAGVAQSPRYKIIEKRQSVAFWCNPISGHATLYWYQQILGQGPKLLIQFQNNGVVDDSQLPKDRFSAERLKGVDSTLKIQPAKLEDSAVYLCASSSLSGANVLTFGAGSRLTVL.

This clonotype was counted between two and nine times. The chain uses TRBV27 and TRBJ2-6; D gene unclear. The CDR3 has 15 amino acids. Germline lookup yields CDR1 MNHEY and CDR2 SMNVEV (reference sequence). V lost 5 bases, J lost 2 bases, and 10 bases lay in between. CDR3 region: CASSTPSAGANVLTF. The CDR3 nucleotides are TGTGCCAGCAGTACCCCTTCGGCTGGGGCCAACGTCCTGACTTTC.

This clonotype showed up just a few times. The rearrangement joins TRBV4-3 to TRBJ2-7; D remains ambiguous. The germline V gene has CDR1 LGHNA and CDR2 YSLEER. V was trimmed by 0 bases and J by 0 bases, leaving 9 bases between them. This CDR3 region has 15 residues. This CDR3 reads CASSQDVDYSYEQYF. CDR3 DNA: TGCGCCAGCAGCCAAGATGTGGATTACTCCTACGAGCAGTACTTC.

CDR3 in amino acids: CSVAGTFRNYEQYF. The CDR3 DNA reads as TGCAGCGTTGCCGGGACCTTCAGAAACTACGAGCAGTACTTC. The gene calls are TRBV29-1 and TRBJ2-7; D assignment may be TRBD1 or TRBD2 (5 bases each). The length of the CDR3 is 14 residues. Trimming took 4 bases from V and 3 from J, leaving 16 bases between them. Germline CDR1 is SQVTM and CDR2 is ANQGSEA.

The chain uses TRBV27 and TRBJ1-2; D remains ambiguous. With 6 bases removed from V and 0 bases from J, the gap between germline ends came to 8 bases. Germline-derived CDR1 and CDR2 are MNHEY and SMNVEV (reference sequence). CDR3 length: 13 amino acids. The CDR3 is CASSPTTNYGYTF. The CDR3 coding sequence is TGTGCCAGCAGCCCGACCACTAACTATGGCTACACCTTC.

In this sample, this clonotype turned up a few times. The gene calls are TRBV19 and TRBJ1-1, with 7 bases matching TRBD1. The germline CDR1 and CDR2 sequences are LNHDA and SQIVND (reference sequence). This CDR3 comprises 14 residues. Trimming took 5 bases from V and 1 from J; bases not matched to a gene: 4. The CDR3 is CASSRGQKNTEAFF. CDR3 sequence (DNA): TGTGCCAGTAGTCGGGGACAGAAGAACACTGAAGCTTTCTTT.

The V and J genes are TRBV4-3 and TRBJ2-2; D gene unclear. Between the trimmed V and J ends, which lost 2 bases and 3 bases, there was a span of 10 bases. Germline V gene data show CDR1 as LGHNA and CDR2 as YSLEER. This CDR3 is built from 15 residues. CDR3 residues: CASSQSRVHTGELFF. The CDR3 bases are TGCGCCAGCAGCCAATCCCGAGTCCACACCGGGGAGCTGTTTTTT.

V gene TRBV6-6 combines with J gene TRBJ2-3; possible D gene TRBD1, 6 bases. Germline loops: CDR1 MNHNY, CDR2 SVGAGI (reference sequence). V was shortened by 0 bases and J by 0 bases, with 10 bases between the two germline ends. This CDR3 has 16 residues. The CDR3 DNA follows: TGTGCCAGCAGTTACTCACAGGGTTGGAGCACAGATACGCAGTATTTT. Translated, it gives CASSYSQGWSTDTQYF.